The 26 T cell receptor beta chains below all came from one sample that was sequenced in a study of cytomegalovirus exposure and HLA in healthy donors listed by TCRdb under 2017. Libraries were made using the immunoSEQ multiplex PCR assay. For the multiplex PCR, a mixture combining 60 forward primers for TCR Vbeta segments and 13 reverse primers for TCR Jbeta segments was used. TCRdb retrieved this table from immuneACCESS and kept in-frame rearrangements only. Not all clones are present; in checked studies, unresolved V genes account for under half, and no reason is known for the remainder. In this sample the table shows under 250,000 clones, around 80% of which occur a single time. About 0.5% of the sample rests with the top ten. The sample consisted of PBMCs. These receptors were collected from a boy between 5 and 17 years old in good health and CMV-seronegative.

The chain is built from TRBV2 and TRBJ1-6; 8 bases fit TRBD1. There are 18 residues in the CDR3. Per the germline V gene, CDR1 is SNHLY and CDR2 is FYNNEI. Germline trimming cut 4 bases from V and 3 bases from J; bases unmatched to any gene: 11. The DNA of the CDR3 is TGTGCCAGCAGTGTCCGTGGGGGGACAGGAGACTATAATTCACCCCTCCACTTT. Its protein is CASSVRGGTGDYNSPLHF.

This CDR3 is CASSLDRLPINTEAFF. The CDR3 nucleotides are TGCGCCAGCAGCTTGGACCGACTGCCGATCAACACTGAAGCTTTCTTT. The chain has TRBV5-1 and TRBJ1-1; unclear D gene. The CDR3 spans 16 residues. Trimming left V 0 bases short and J 2 bases short, with 14 bases between. Germline CDR1 SGHRS, CDR2 YFSETQ.

Details on this clone: In the same sample, other DNA sequences code for this CDR3. The V gene is TRBV10-1, the J gene TRBJ2-2; 10 positions match TRBD1. The CDR3 contains 14 residues. J gave up 3 bases and V 6 bases, and 1 base lay outside the gene matches. The V gene's germline CDR1 is WNHNN and CDR2 SYGVQD (reference sequence). The CDR3 DNA reads TGCGCCAGCAGCGGGACAGGGGACACCGGGGAGCTGTTTTTT. This encodes CASSGTGDTGELFF.

The chain has TRBV15 and TRBJ1-2; the D is unclear. CDR3 length: 14 amino acids. V was pared by 1 base and J by 8 bases, with 14 bases between. Germline CDR1 reads LNHNV; CDR2 reads YYDKDF (reference sequence). DNA of the CDR3: TGTGCCACCAGCAGAGGTCCGGGAATCAAAGGCTACACCTTC. Protein: CATSRGPGIKGYTF.

This sequence joins TRBV2 and TRBJ1-2, with 8 bases lining up with TRBD1. CDR3 length: 14 residues. Germline CDR1 is SNHLY and CDR2 is FYNNEI. V shed 9 bases, J shed 7 bases, and the junction held 13 bases outside the gene matches. CDR3 sequence reads: CASSTLRTGSGYTF. For the CDR3, the DNA is TGTGCCAGTTCCACATTGCGGACAGGGAGTGGCTACACCTTC.

V is TRBV29-1 and J is TRBJ1-5; 7 bases are shared with TRBD1. The CDR3 spans 12 residues. The V gene's germline CDR1 is SQVTM and CDR2 ANQGSEA. The V gene end was trimmed by 6 bases and the J gene end by 5 bases; junction bases not matched to a gene: 4. CDR3 nucleotides: TGCAGCGTGGGACAGTCCCATCAGCCCCAGCATTTT. The encoded protein is CSVGQSHQPQHF. Together with reference TRBV29-1 and TRBJ1-5, the CDR3 gives the full variable domain: SAVISQKPSRDICQRGTSLTIQCQVDSQVTMMFWYRQQPGQSLTLIATANQGSEATYESGFVIDKFPISRPNLTFSTLTVSNMSPEDSSIYLCSVGQSHQPQHFGDGTRLSIL.

The V call is TRBV25-1, the J call TRBJ1-2, with unresolved D. The germline V and J ends were trimmed by 1 base and 1 base, with 10 bases remaining between them. Germline CDR1 is MGHDK and CDR2 is SYGVNS. The CDR3 runs to 15 residues. CDR3 in amino acids: CASSEWAPLNYGYTF. The DNA for the CDR3 is TGTGCCAGCAGTGAATGGGCCCCACTTAACTATGGCTACACCTTC.

The chain uses TRBV19 and TRBJ2-7; possibly TRBD2 for D (5 bases). V shed 5 bases and J shed 6 bases, with 14 bases lying between them. The CDR3 length is 13 residues. CDR1 is LNHDA and CDR2 is SQIVND in the germline V gene (reference sequence). The CDR3 loop is CASSFGLSVEQYF. In DNA, the CDR3 is TGTGCCAGTAGTTTCGGACTCTCGGTCGAGCAGTACTTC.

J is TRBJ1-5 and V is TRBV18; D not resolved. Trimming removed 3 bases at V and 4 bases at J, with 7 bases between. Germline V CDR1 and CDR2: KGHSH, LQKENI. This CDR3 region has 13 residues. The CDR3 DNA sequence: TGTGCCAGCTCACCCCAGGTAAATCAGCCCCAGCATTTT. This gives the protein CASSPQVNQPQHF. Filled out from reference TRBV18 and TRBJ1-5, the complete variable domain reads NAGVMQNPRHLVRRRGQEARLRCSPMKGHSHVYWYRQLPEEGLKFMVYLQKENIIDESGMPKERFSAEFPKEGPSILRIQQVVRGDSAAYFCASSPQVNQPQHFGDGTRLSIL.

V and J are TRBV30 and TRBJ2-2; 12 nucleotides line up with TRBD2. There are 17 residues in the CDR3. J gave up 6 bases and V 5 bases, and 13 bases lay outside the gene matches. Germline lookup yields CDR1 GTSNPN and CDR2 SVGIG (reference sequence). CDR3 in amino acids: CAWSYFGLAGISGELFF. CDR3 bases: TGTGCCTGGTCCTACTTCGGACTAGCGGGAATTTCCGGGGAGCTGTTTTTT.

The J gene is TRBJ1-1, the V gene TRBV6-4, with unresolved D. V lost 0 bases to trimming and J lost 0 bases, with 14 bases between them. Germline V gives CDR1 MRHNA, CDR2 SNTAGT. This CDR3 comprises 17 residues. CDR3 DNA sequence: TGTGCCAGCAGTGACTCGAAGAGGGAGGGTGTGAACACTGAAGCTTTCTTT. Protein: CASSDSKREGVNTEAFF.

The chain is built from TRBV7-2 and TRBJ2-7; D not certain. The CDR3 sequence is 15 residues long. CDR1 and CDR2 from the germline V gene are SGHTA and FQGNSA. V dropped 1 base and J dropped 4 bases, with 14 bases sitting between them. The CDR3 loop is CASSLVRSPAYEQYF. As DNA, the CDR3 is TGTGCCAGCAGCTTAGTCCGGAGCCCTGCGTACGAGCAGTACTTC.

This rearrangement joins TRBV7-8 to TRBJ2-7; 15 nucleotides match TRBD2. The CDR3 sequence is 16 residues long. Losses at the gene ends were 5 bases for V and 4 bases for J; bases not matched to a gene: 6. The V gene's germline CDR1 is SGHVS and CDR2 FQNEAQ. The CDR3 loop reads CASSGRTSGRGYEQYF. As DNA, the CDR3 is TGTGCCAGCAGCGGCCGGACTAGCGGGAGGGGGTACGAGCAGTACTTC.

The genes are TRBV19 and TRBJ1-2, with D possibly being TRBD1 (5 bases). Germline V gives CDR1 LNHDA, CDR2 SQIVND (reference sequence). V shed 10 bases and J shed 7 bases, with 16 bases lying between them. The CDR3 extends over 12 amino acids. The CDR3 nucleotides are TGTGCCACCACCACGGGGACTTCTGGCTACACCTTC. As protein: CATTTGTSGYTF.

The chain links TRBV19 to TRBJ1-4, with D unresolved. The CDR3 consists of 15 residues. Germline-derived CDR1 and CDR2 are LNHDA and SQIVND (reference sequence). Trimming left V 3 bases short and J 4 bases short, with 12 bases between. The CDR3 bases are TGTGCCAGTAGTATCCACGCACGGGTTAATGAAAAACTGTTTTTT. Its protein is CASSIHARVNEKLFF.

This rearrangement joins TRBV7-9 to TRBJ2-1; 7 nucleotides agree with TRBD2. Unmatched junction bases numbered 12, after V lost 5 bases and J lost 8 bases. Germline CDR1 and CDR2: SEHNR and FQNEAQ (reference sequence). This CDR3 is built from 15 residues. The CDR3 nucleotides read TGTGCCAGCAGCCCCGGACTAGTTAACTCCGATGAGCAGTTCTTC. As protein: CASSPGLVNSDEQFF.

This clone came up once. J is TRBJ1-1 and V is TRBV6-5; the D gene is possibly TRBD1 (5 bases). V lost 0 bases and J 10 bases, leaving 18 bases between the germline ends. The germline V gene encodes CDR1 MNHEY and CDR2 SVGAGI. The CDR3 is 15 residues long. DNA for the CDR3: TGTGCCAGCAGTTACTCGCTCCAGGGTGCGGATGGAGCTTTCTTT. Its translation is CASSYSLQGADGAFF.

This chain connects TRBV19 to TRBJ2-1; D possibly corresponds to TRBD1 (6 bases). Germline CDR1 and CDR2: LNHDA and SQIVND (reference sequence). CDR3 length: 14 residues. Trimming cost V 5 bases and J 7 bases, with 15 bases left between them. The CDR3 nucleotides are TGTGCCAGTAGTCCCCGGACAGAAAGAAATGAGCAGTTCTTC. Protein sequence: CASSPRTERNEQFF.

The V call is TRBV7-9, the J call TRBJ2-3; D might be TRBD2 (6 bases). Trimming removed 5 bases from V and 4 bases from J, with 10 bases in between. Germline CDR1 reads SEHNR; CDR2 reads FQNEAQ (reference sequence). The CDR3 runs to 13 residues. The CDR3 region is CASSPGGPDTQYF. CDR3 DNA sequence: TGTGCCAGCAGCCCCGGAGGGCCAGATACGCAGTATTTT.

This chain connects TRBV2 to TRBJ2-2; tentatively, D is TRBD1 (5 bases). Germline assignment: CDR1 SNHLY and CDR2 FYNNEI. The CDR3 length is 15 residues. V was clipped by 10 bases and J by 0 bases, with 15 bases between them. CDR3 amino acids: CATKMDIANTGELFF. The CDR3 region has the DNA TGTGCCACCAAGATGGACATCGCGAACACCGGGGAGCTGTTTTTT.

The chain has TRBV11-2 and TRBJ2-3, with D tentatively TRBD2 (5 bases). In germline, CDR1 is SGHAT, CDR2 FQNNGV. V was trimmed by 3 bases and J by 4 bases, leaving 17 bases between them. The CDR3 sequence is 16 residues long. Written as DNA, the CDR3 is TGTGCCAGCAGCTTTAACCCTAGCATTTCCCCAGATACGCAGTATTTT. Amino acid sequence: CASSFNPSISPDTQYF. Variable domain in full (rest from reference TRBV11-2 and TRBJ2-3): EAGVAQSPRYKIIEKRQSVAFWCNPISGHATLYWYQQILGQGPKLLIQFQNNGVVDDSQLPKDRFSAERLKGVDSTLKIQPAKLEDSAVYLCASSFNPSISPDTQYFGPGTRLTVL.

The chain has TRBV19 and TRBJ2-7; D possibly corresponds to TRBD1 (6 bases). This CDR3 region has 11 residues. Per germline, CDR1 LNHDA and CDR2 SQIVND (reference sequence). With 3 bases removed from V and 6 bases from J, the gap between germline ends came to 6 bases. The CDR3 region is CASSIRGEQYF. CDR3 nucleotide sequence: TGTGCCAGTAGTATCAGGGGCGAGCAGTACTTC.

The chain has TRBV2 and TRBJ1-2; a weak D match, TRBD1 (5 bases). Germline V CDR1 and CDR2: SNHLY, FYNNEI. Deletions cut 1 base from V and 8 bases from J, with 11 bases between. This CDR3 region has 13 residues. The CDR3 loop reads CASSEDGGIGYTF. CDR3 nucleotides: TGTGCCAGCAGTGAAGACGGGGGTATAGGCTACACCTTC.

This clone came up once. The chain has TRBV2 and TRBJ1-6; the D gene is possibly TRBD1 (6 bases). CDR3 length: 13 residues. With 3 bases removed from V and 8 bases from J, the gap between germline ends came to 8 bases. Germline CDR1 SNHLY, CDR2 FYNNEI. In nucleotides, the CDR3 is TGTGCCAGCAGTGACAGGGGTTATTCACCCCTCCACTTT. This gives the protein CASSDRGYSPLHF.

Turning to this clone: An end of the junction does not agree with germline; a read error may underlie this. The chain carries TRBV20-1 and TRBJ1-6; possible D gene TRBD1, 5 bases. CDR1 DFQATT and CDR2 SNEGSKA come from the germline V gene (reference sequence). The CDR3 contains 11 residues. The CDR3 is CSARAGTQGGF. The DNA of the CDR3 is TGCAGTGCTAGAGCCGGGACTCAAGGAGGTTTT.

This sequence joins TRBV5-4 and TRBJ2-3; 10 positions match TRBD1. V shed 4 bases, J shed 2 bases, and the junction held 16 bases outside the gene matches. There are 19 residues in the CDR3. The germline V gene encodes CDR1 SGHNT and CDR2 YYREEE (reference sequence). The CDR3 here is CASSTRQGANLIVTDTQYF. The CDR3 bases are TGTGCCAGCAGCACCCGACAGGGGGCTAATTTGATTGTCACAGATACGCAGTATTTT.